This T cell receptor beta chain stems from a study of shared clonotypes between healthy human individuals. Overall study context: Each donor's CD4 naive and CD4 memory cells filled three plates apiece, CD8 naive two, and CD8 memory one.

As concerns this clone: The antigen remains undetermined.

Naive CD8 populations comprised CD45RO-negative cells positively selected for CCR7, excluding terminally differentiated effector memory CD45RA+ cells. Sequencing was performed with immunoSEQ multiplex PCR; in TCRdb, only in-frame clones are kept and a portion is missing. The sample has 1.5 million to 2.5 million clones; over 85% are singletons. Findings and limits, study-wide: Compared with memory subsets, naive subsets generally had larger estimated richness.

The CDR3 has 17 amino acids. Sequenced input: naive CD8+ T cells sorted from blood. The J gene is TRBJ2-6, the V gene TRBV21-1; the table's D call TRBD2 went unverified against the DNA. TRBV21-1 is given as a pseudogene. This TCR came from a man in his late teens or twenties in good health. The CDR3 coding sequence is TGTGCCAGCAGCACAACTAGCGGGAGCTCTGGGGCCAACGTCCTGACTTTC. Protein product: CASSTTSGSSGANVLTF.